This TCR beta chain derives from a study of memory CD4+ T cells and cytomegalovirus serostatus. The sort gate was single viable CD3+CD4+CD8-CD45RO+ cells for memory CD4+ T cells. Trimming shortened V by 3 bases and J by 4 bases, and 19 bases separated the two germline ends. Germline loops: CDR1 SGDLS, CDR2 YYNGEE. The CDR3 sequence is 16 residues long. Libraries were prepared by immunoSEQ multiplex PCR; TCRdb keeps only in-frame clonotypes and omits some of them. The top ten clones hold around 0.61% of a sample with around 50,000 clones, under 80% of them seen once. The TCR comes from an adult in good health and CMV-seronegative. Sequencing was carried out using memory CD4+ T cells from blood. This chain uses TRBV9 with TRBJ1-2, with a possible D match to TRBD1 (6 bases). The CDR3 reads CASSAGVNPAGYGYTF. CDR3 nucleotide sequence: TGTGCCAGCAGCGCAGGGGTCAATCCTGCGGGCTATGGCTACACCTTC.